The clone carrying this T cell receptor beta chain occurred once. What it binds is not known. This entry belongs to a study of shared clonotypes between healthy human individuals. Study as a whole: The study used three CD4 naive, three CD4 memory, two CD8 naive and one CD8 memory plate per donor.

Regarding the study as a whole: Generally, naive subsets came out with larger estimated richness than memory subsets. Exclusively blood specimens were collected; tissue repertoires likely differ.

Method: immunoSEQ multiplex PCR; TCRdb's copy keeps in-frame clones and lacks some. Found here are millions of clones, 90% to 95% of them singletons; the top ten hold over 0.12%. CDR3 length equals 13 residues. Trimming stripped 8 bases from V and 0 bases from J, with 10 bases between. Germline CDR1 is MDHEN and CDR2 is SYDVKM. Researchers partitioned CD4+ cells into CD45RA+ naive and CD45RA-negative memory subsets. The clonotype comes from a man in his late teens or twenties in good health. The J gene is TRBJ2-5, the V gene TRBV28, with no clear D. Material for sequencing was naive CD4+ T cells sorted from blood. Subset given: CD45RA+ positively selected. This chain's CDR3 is CASSRRDQETQYF. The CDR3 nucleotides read TGTGCCAGCTCGCGGAGAGACCAAGAGACCCAGTACTTC.